This T cell receptor gamma chain is drawn from a study of gamma-delta chains in newborns, infants, children. Study background: Microbial exposure reportedly drives polyclonal innate γδ T cell expansion after birth.

TCRdb called clones anew from the reads with CATT. The repertoire consists of about 620 gamma-chain clones, with roughly 36% occurring once and the leading ten covering roughly 35%. The CDR3 covers 16 residues. Germline lookup yields CDR1 GITISATS and CDR2 ISYDGTV (reference sequence). The clonotype was recovered from a child who was a newborn, infant or young child, either healthy, febrile or measles-vaccinated (not recorded which). Sequencing was performed on blood. The V gene is listed as TRGV9; no J gene was called. CDR3 DNA: TGTGCCTTGTGGGAGGTGCGTGAGTTGGGCAAAGCATTAAAGGTCTTT. Its translation: CALWEVRELGKALKVF.